The clone carrying this T cell receptor beta chain has ten or more counts. The antigen is not known. The junction and the germline gene differ at one end; a read error may be behind it. These data are taken from a study of metastatic and nonmetastatic thyroid tumors. For the study at large: Malignant and benign thyroid patients had repertoires compared in peripheral blood and tumor or nodule tissue. General study results and limits: It was reportedly found that TCR beta diversity was significantly higher in malignant thyroid tumors than in benign nodules, a difference seen in both blood and tumor samples.

Treatment of any kind had been given to no patient before thyroid surgery. Germline CDR1 SGDLS, CDR2 YYNGEE. The CDR3 consists of 15 residues. TCRdb reassembled clones from the PCR reads with MiXCR. The sample lists 50,000 to 65,000 clones, more than 15% seen once, with approximately 3.1% in the top ten. This sequence originates from a female donor with papillary thyroid cancer or a benign thyroid nodule (not recorded which). Some clones in this sample may be carry-over from other donors' samples. V gene TRBV9 combines with J gene TRBJ2-7; D remains ambiguous. The sample comprised blood. CDR3 coding DNA: TGTGCCGGCAGCGTAGATTTGGGGTTGACCTACGAGCAGTACTTC. It is translated as CAGSVDLGLTYEQYF.